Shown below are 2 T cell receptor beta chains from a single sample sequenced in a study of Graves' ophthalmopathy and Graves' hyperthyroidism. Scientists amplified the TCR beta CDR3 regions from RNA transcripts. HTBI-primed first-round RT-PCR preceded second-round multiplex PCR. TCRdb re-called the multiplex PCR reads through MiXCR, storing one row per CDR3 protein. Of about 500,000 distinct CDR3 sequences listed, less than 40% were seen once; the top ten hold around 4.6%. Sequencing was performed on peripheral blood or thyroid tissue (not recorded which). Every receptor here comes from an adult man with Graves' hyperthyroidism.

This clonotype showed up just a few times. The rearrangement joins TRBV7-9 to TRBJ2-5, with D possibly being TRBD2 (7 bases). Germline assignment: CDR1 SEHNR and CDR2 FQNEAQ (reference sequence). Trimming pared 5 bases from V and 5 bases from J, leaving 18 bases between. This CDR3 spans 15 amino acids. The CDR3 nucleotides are TGTGCCAGCAGCCGAAACGGGGGGCCCCGTGAGACCCAGTACTTC. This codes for CASSRNGGPRETQYF.

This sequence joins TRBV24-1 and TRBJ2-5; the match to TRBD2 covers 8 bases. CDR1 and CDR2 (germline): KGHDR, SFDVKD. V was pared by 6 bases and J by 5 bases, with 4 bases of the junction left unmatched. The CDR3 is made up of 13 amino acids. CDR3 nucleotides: TGTGCCACCAGTAGCGGGAGTAAGGAGACCCAGTACTTC. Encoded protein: CATSSGSKETQYF.